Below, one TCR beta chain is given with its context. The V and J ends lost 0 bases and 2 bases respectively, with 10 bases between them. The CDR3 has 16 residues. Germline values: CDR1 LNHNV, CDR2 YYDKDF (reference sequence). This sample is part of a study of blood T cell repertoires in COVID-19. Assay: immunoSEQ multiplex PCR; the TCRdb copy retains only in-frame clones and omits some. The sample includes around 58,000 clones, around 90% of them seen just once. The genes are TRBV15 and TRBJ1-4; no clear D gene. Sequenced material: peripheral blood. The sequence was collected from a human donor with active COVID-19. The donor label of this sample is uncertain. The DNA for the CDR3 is TGTGCCACCAGCAGAGATGGTAGAGGGACTAATGAAAAACTGTTTTTT. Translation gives CATSRDGRGTNEKLFF.